The clone carrying this TCR beta chain showed up many times. Antigen: not known. The germline CDR1 and CDR2 sequences are DFQATT and SNEGSKA (reference sequence). The CDR3 sequence is 16 residues long. The germline V and J ends were trimmed by 0 bases and 2 bases, with 16 bases remaining between them. Having ophthalmopathy, the donors showed moderate-to-severe activity, CAS ≥3 and NOSPECS ≥4, with disease lasting under 3 months. No donor had other autoimmune disease, uncontrolled infection, pregnancy or lactation. Physicians reached a diagnosis by relying on clinical symptoms, serum thyroxine, TRAb, thyroid ultrasound and orbital computed tomography. TCR beta CDR3 regions were amplified from RNA transcripts. HTBI primers were used in a first-round RT-PCR, which preceded a second-round multiplex PCR. From the multiplex PCR reads, TCRdb called clonotypes with MiXCR, one entry per CDR3 protein. The table records approximately 330,000 distinct CDR3 sequences, roughly a sixth of them present only once.

This specimen belongs to a study of Graves' ophthalmopathy and Graves' hyperthyroidism. Study-wide results and limits: Blood repertoires reportedly contained most expanded thyroid clonotypes above 0.001 frequency.

The receptor's source is an adult man with Graves' ophthalmopathy. This chain joins TRBV20-1 and TRBJ1-2; tentatively, D is TRBD1 (6 bases). The sample taken for sequencing was peripheral blood. The DNA for the CDR3 is TGCAGTGCTAGAGATAATTCAGGGGCCGCCAACTATGGCTACACCTTC. Translating it yields CSARDNSGAANYGYTF.